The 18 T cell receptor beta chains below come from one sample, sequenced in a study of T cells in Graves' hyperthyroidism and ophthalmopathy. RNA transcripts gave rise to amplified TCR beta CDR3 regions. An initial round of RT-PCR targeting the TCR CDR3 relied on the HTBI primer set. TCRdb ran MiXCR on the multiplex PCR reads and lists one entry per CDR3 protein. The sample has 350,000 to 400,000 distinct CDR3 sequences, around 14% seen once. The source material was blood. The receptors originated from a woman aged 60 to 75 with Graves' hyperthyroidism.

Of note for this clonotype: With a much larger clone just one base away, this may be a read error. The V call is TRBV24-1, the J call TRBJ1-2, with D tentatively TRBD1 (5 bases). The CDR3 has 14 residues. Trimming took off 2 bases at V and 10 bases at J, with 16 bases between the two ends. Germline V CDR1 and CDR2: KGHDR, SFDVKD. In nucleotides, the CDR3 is TGTGCCACCAGTGATTCGAGAGGACGGGGCGTCTACACCTTC. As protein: CATSDSRGRGVYTF.

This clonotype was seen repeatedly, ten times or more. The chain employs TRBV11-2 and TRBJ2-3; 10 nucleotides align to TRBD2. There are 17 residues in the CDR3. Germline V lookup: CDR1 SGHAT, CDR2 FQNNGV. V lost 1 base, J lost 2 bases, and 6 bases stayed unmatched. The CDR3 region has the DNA TGTGCCAGCAGCTTAGGAGGCCTAGCGGGAGTCACAGATACGCAGTATTTT. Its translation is CASSLGGLAGVTDTQYF.

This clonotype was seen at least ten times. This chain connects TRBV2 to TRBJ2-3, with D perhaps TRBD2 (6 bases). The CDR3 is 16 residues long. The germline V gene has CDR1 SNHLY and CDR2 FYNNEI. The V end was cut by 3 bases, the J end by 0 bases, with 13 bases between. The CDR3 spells CASSEAGSSSTDTQYF. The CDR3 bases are TGTGCCAGCAGTGAGGCGGGGAGTTCTAGCACAGATACGCAGTATTTT.

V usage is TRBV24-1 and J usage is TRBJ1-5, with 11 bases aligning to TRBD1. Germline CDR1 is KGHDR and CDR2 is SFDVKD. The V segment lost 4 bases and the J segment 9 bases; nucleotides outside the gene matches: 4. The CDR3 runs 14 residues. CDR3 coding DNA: TGTGCCACCAGTGAATCGGGACAGGGGGGGCCCCAGCATTTT. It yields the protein CATSESGQGGPQHF.

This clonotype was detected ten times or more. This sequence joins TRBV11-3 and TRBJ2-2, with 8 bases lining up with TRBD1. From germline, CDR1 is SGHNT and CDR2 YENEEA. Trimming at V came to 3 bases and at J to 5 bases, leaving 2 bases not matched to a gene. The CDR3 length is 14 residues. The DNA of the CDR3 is TGTGCCAGCAGCTTTGGACAGGGTACCGGGGAGCTGTTTTTT. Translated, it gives CASSFGQGTGELFF.

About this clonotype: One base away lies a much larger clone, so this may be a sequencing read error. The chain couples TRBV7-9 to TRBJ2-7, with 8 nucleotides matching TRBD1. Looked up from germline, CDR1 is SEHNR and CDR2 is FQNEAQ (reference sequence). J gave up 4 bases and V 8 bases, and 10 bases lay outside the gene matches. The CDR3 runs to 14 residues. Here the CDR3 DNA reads TGTGCCAGCGGCCCCCGGGACAGGATTTACGAGCAGTACTTC. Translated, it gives CASGPRDRIYEQYF.

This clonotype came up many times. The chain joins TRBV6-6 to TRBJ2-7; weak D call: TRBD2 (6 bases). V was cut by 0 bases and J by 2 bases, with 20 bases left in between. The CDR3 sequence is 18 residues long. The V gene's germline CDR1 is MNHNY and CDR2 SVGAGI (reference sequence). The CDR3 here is CASSYSRDDRGTPYEQYF. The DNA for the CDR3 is TGTGCCAGCAGTTACTCCCGGGATGATCGCGGGACTCCCTACGAGCAGTACTTC.

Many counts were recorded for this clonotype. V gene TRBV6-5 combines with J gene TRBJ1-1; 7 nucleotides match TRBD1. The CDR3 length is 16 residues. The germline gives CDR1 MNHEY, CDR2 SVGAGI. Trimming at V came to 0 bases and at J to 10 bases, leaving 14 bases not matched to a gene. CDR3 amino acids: CASSYSIVVGGLAAFF. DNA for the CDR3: TGTGCCAGCAGTTACTCGATTGTTGTAGGGGGCCTTGCAGCTTTCTTT.

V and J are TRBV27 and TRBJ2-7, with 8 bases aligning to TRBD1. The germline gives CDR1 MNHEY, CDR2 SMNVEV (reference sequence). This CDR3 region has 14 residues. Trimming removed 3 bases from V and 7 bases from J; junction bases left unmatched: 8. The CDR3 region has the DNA TGTGCCAGCAGTTTGGCAACAGGGGGGCGGGAGCAGTACTTC. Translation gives CASSLATGGREQYF.

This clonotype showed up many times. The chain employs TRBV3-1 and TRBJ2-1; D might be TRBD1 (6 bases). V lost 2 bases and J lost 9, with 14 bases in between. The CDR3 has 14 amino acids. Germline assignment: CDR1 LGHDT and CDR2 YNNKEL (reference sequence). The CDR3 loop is CASSQYQGPSEQFF. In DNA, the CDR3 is TGTGCCAGCAGCCAATACCAGGGGCCGAGTGAGCAGTTCTTC.

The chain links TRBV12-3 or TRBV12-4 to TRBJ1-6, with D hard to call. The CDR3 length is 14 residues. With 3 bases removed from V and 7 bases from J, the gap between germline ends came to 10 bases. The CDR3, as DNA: TGTGCCAGCAGTTTTTCGGCGGGAAATTCACCCCTCCACTTT. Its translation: CASSFSAGNSPLHF.

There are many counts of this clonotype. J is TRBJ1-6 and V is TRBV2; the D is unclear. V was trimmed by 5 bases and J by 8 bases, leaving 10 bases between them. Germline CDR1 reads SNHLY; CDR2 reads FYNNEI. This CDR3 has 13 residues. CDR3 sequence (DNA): TGTGCCAGCAGTCCCGCGGTGGATTCACCCCTCCACTTT. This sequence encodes CASSPAVDSPLHF. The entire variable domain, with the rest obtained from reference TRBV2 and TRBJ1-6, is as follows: EPEVTQTPSHQVTQMGQEVILRCVPISNHLYFYWYRQILGQKVEFLVSFYNNEISEKSEIFDDQFSVERPDGSNFTLKIRSTKLEDSAMYFCASSPAVDSPLHFGNGTRLTVT.

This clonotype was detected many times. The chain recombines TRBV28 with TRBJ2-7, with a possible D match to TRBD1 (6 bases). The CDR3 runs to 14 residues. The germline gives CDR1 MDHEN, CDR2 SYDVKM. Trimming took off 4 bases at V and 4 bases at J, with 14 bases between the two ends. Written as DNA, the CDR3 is TGTGCCAGCAGTTCACCGGGACAACTTTACGAGCAGTACTTC. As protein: CASSSPGQLYEQYF.

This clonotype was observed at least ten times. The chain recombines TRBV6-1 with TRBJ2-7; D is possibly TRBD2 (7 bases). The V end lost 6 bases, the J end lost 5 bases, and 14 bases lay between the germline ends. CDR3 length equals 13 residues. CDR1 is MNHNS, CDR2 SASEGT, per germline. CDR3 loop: CASSSGGRNEQYF. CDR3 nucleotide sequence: TGTGCCAGCAGCTCGGGGGGCAGGAACGAGCAGTACTTC.

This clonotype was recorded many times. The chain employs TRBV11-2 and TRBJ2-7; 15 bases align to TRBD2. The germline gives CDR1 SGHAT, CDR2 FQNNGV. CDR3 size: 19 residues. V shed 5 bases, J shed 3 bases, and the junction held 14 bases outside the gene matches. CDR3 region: CASSALRRGLAGGVYEQYF. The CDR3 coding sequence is TGTGCCAGCAGCGCCCTCCGGAGGGGACTAGCGGGAGGCGTCTACGAGCAGTACTTC.

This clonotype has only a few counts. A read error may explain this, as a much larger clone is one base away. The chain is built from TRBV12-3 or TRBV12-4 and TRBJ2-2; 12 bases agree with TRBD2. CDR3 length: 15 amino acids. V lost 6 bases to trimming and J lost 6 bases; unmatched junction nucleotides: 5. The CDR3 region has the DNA TGTGCCAGCAGGGGACTAGCGGGCAACGCCGGGGAGCTGTTTTTT. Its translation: CASRGLAGNAGELFF.

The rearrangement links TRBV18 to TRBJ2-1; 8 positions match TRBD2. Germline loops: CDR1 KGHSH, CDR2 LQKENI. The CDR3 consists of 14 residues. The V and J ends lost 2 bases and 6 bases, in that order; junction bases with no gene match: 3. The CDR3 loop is CASSPSGLGNEQFF. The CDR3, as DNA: TGTGCCAGCTCACCATCGGGACTAGGCAATGAGCAGTTCTTC.

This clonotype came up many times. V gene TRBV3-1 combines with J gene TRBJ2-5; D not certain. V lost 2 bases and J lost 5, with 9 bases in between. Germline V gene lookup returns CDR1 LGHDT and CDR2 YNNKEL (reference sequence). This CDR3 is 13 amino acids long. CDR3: CASSQRIRETQYF. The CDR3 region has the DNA TGTGCCAGCAGCCAAAGAATTCGGGAGACCCAGTACTTC.